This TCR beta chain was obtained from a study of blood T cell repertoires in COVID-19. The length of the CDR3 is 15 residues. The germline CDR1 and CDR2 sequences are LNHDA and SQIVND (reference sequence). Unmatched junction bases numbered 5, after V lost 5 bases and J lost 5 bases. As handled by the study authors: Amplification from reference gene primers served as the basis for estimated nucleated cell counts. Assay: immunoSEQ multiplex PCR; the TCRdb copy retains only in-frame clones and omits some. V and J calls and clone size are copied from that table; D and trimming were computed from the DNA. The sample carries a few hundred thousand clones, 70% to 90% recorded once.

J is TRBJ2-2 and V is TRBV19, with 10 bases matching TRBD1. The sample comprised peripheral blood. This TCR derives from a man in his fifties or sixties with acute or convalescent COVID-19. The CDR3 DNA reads TGTGCCAGTAGTGTAGGACAGGGGGGGACCGGGGAGCTGTTTTTT. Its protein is CASSVGQGGTGELFF.